This TCR beta chain was sequenced during a study of T cell repertoires in cytomegalovirus infection. Across the study: Both CMV infection and a matching HLA type were indicated by public TCR beta signatures. The study's findings and limits: Cumulative public TCR beta family frequency identified CMV carriers with the relevant HLA. CMV-specific TCR beta clonotypes restricted by HLA-C dominated the ex vivo response.

Remarks on this clonotype: Its antigen is as yet unknown.

TCRdb reprocessed the reads with MiXCR, giving one entry per CDR3 protein. Of about 220,000 distinct CDR3 sequences listed, around 35% are singletons. This sample comprised CD8+ T cells from cultured PBMCs, obtained from culture after CMV antigen stimulation. This clonotype originated in a human donor in good health (CMV status not recorded). Some clones in this sample may be carry-over from other donors' samples.

DNA for the CDR3: TGTGCCAGCAGTTTACCAGAGAACACTGAAGCTTTCTTT. Protein product: CASSLPENTEAFF. This chain uses TRBV28 with TRBJ1-1; D uncertain. Per the germline V gene, CDR1 is MDHEN and CDR2 is SYDVKM. The CDR3 has 13 residues. The V end lost 2 bases, the J end lost 1 base, and 5 bases lay between the germline ends.